This T cell receptor (beta chain) was captured in a study of blood T cells in healthy people across ages. A second PCR of roughly 7 to 11 cycles used a sample-barcoded 5' primer and a J-beta primer mix. TCRdb fed the 5' RACE reads into MiXCR, producing one record per CDR3 protein. Among approximately 810,000 distinct CDR3 sequences listed, 29% were seen once. This clonotype showed up many times. V lost 0 bases to trimming and J lost 2 bases, with 17 bases between them. This CDR3 contains 18 residues. The receptor comes from a woman older than 75 in good health. Material for sequencing was blood. The chain joins TRBV12-3 or TRBV12-4 to TRBJ2-4; D perhaps matches TRBD1 (6 bases). The CDR3 nucleotides are TGTGCCAGCAGTTTAGCACGGAAAGGGGGTTTTCCCAAAAACATTCAGTACTTC. Encoded protein: CASSLARKGGFPKNIQYF.